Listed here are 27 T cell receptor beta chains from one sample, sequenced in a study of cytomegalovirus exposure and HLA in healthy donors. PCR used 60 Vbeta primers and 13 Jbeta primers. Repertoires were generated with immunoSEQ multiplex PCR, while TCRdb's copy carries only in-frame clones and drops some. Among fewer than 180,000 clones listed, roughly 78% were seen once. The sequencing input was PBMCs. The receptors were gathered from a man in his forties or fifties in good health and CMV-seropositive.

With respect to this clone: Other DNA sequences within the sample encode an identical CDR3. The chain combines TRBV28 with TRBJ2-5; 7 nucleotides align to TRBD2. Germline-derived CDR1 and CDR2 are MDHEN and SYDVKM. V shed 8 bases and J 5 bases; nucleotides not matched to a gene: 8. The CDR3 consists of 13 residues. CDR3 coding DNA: TGTGCCAGCCGTAATAGCGGGCGGGAGACCCAGTACTTC. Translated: CASRNSGRETQYF.

DNA of the CDR3: TGTGCCAGCACGTCGGACAGGGAGGACCTAGGAGGGCAGTATTTT. Translated, it gives CASTSDREDLGGQYF. This chain uses TRBV27 with TRBJ2-3; 8 bases agree with TRBD1. Looked up from germline, CDR1 is MNHEY and CDR2 is SMNVEV (reference sequence). The trim removed 7 bases at V and 11 bases at J, leaving 17 bases unmatched. This CDR3 comprises 15 residues.

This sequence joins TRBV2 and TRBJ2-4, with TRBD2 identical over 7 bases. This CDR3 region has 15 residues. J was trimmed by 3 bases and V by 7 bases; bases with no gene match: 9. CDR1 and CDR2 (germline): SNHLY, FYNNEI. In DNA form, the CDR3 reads TGTGCCAGCACTGGGGGGGGGTCGGGCAAAAACATTCAGTACTTC. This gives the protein CASTGGGSGKNIQYF. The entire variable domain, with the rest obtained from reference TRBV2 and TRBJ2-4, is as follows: EPEVTQTPSHQVTQMGQEVILRCVPISNHLYFYWYRQILGQKVEFLVSFYNNEISEKSEIFDDQFSVERPDGSNFTLKIRSTKLEDSAMYFCASTGGGSGKNIQYFGAGTRLSVL.

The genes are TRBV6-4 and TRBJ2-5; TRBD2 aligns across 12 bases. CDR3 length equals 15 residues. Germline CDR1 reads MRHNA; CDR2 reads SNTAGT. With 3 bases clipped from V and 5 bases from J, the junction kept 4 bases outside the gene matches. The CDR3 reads CASSDGLAGMETQYF. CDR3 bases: TGTGCCAGCAGTGATGGACTAGCGGGAATGGAGACCCAGTACTTC.

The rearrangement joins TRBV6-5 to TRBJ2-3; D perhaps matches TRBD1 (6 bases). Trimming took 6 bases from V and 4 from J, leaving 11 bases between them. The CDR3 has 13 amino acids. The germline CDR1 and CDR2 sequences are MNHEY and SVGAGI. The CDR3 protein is CASRRGSADTQYF. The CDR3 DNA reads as TGTGCCAGCAGGAGGGGGTCGGCAGATACGCAGTATTTT.

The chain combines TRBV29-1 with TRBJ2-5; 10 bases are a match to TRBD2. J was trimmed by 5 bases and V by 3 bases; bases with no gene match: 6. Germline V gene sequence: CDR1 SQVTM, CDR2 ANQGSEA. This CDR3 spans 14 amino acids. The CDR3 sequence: CSVDGTSAPETQYF. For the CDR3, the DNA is TGCAGCGTTGATGGGACTAGCGCGCCGGAGACCCAGTACTTC.

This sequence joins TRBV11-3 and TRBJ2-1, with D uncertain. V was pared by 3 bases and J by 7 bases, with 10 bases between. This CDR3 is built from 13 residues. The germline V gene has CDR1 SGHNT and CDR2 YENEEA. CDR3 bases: TGTGCCAGCAGCTTTGGCTCCCATAATGAGCAGTTCTTC. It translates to CASSFGSHNEQFF.

The CDR3 is CASSWTSGISGELFF. The CDR3 region has the DNA TGTGCCAGTAGTTGGACTAGCGGGATCTCCGGGGAGCTGTTTTTT. The chain combines TRBV19 with TRBJ2-2; 12 nucleotides match TRBD2. This CDR3 has 15 amino acids. The V gene's germline CDR1 is LNHDA and CDR2 SQIVND (reference sequence). V dropped 5 bases and J dropped 6; count of bases not matched to a gene: 4.

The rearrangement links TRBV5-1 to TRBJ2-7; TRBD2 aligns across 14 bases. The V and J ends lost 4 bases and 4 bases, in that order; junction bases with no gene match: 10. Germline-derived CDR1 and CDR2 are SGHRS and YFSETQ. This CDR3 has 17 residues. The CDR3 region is CASSLGTSGSATYEQYF. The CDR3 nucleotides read TGCGCCAGCAGCCTCGGGACTAGCGGGAGTGCTACTTACGAGCAGTACTTC.

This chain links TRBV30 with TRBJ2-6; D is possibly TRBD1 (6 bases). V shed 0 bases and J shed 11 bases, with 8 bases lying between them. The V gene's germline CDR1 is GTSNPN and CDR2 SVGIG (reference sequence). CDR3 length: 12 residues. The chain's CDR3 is CAWSVRGYVLTF. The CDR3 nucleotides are TGTGCCTGGAGTGTAAGGGGGTACGTCCTGACTTTC.

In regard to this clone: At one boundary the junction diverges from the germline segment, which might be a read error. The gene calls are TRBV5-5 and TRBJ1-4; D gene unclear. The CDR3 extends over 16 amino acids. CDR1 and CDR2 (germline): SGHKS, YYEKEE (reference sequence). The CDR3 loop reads CASSLAGARTNEKLFF. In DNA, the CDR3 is TGTGCCAGCAGCTTGGCCGGCGCAAGAACTAATGAAAAGCTGTTTTTT.

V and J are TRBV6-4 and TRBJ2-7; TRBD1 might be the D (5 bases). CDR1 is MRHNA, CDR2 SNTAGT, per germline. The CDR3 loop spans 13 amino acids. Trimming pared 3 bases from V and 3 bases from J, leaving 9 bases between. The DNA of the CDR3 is TGTGCCAGCAGTGATTCGACAGACTACGAGCAGTACTTC. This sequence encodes CASSDSTDYEQYF.

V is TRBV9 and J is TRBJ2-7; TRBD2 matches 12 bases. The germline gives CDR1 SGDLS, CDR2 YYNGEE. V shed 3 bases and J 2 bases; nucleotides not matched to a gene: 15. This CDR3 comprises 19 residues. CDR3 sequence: CASSEGTATSGRYPYEQYF. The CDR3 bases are TGTGCCAGCAGCGAGGGGACAGCTACTAGCGGGAGGTACCCCTACGAGCAGTACTTC.

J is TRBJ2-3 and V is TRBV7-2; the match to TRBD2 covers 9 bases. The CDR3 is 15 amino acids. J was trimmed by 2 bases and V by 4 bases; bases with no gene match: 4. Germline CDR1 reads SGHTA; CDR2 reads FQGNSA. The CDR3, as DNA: TGTGCCAGCAGCTCGACTAGCGGAGACACAGATACGCAGTATTTT. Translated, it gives CASSSTSGDTDTQYF.

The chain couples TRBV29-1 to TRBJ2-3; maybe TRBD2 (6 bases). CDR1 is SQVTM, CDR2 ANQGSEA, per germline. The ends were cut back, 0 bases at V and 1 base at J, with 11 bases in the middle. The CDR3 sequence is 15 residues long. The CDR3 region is CSVEDVASGTDTQYF. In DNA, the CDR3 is TGCAGCGTTGAAGATGTGGCTAGCGGCACAGATACGCAGTATTTT.

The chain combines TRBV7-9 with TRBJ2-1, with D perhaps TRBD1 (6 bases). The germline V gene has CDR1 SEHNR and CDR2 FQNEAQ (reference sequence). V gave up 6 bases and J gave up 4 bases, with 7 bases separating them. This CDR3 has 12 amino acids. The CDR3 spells CASRTGYNEQFF. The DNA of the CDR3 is TGTGCCAGCAGAACAGGGTACAATGAGCAGTTCTTC.

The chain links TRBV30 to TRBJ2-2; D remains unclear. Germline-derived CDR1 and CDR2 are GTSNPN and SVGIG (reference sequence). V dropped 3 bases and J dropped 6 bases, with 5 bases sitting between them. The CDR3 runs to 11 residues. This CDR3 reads CAWRGSGELFF. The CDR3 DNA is TGTGCCTGGAGGGGCTCCGGGGAGCTGTTTTTT.

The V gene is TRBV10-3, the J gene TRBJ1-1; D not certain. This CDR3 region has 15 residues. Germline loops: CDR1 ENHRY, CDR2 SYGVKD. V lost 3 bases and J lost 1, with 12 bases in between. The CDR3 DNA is TGTGCCATCAGTGACCAGCGGGGAAGGAACACTGAAGCTTTCTTT. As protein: CAISDQRGRNTEAFF.

The CDR3 is CASSYLAGFNEKLFF. The CDR3 coding sequence is TGTGCCAGCAGTTACCTCGCGGGGTTTAACGAAAAACTGTTTTTT. This rearrangement joins TRBV6-5 to TRBJ1-4; D remains ambiguous. V was trimmed by 2 bases and J by 8 bases, leaving 15 bases between them. Germline V gene data show CDR1 as MNHEY and CDR2 as SVGAGI. This CDR3 is 15 amino acids long.

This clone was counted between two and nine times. The DNA for the CDR3 is TGTGCCCCACAACCGGGAGGGAAGGACATTCAGTACTTC. Residues: CAPQPGGKDIQYF. The genes are TRBV6-6 and TRBJ2-4; 8 nucleotides line up with TRBD2. Germline lookup yields CDR1 MNHNY and CDR2 SVGAGI (reference sequence). The CDR3 length is 13 residues. Trimming took 11 bases from V and 8 from J; bases not matched to a gene: 11.

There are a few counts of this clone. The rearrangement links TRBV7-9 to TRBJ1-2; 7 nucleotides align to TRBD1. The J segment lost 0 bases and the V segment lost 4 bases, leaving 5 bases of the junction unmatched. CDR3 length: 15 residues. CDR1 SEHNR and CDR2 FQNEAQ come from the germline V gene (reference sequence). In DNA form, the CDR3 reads TGTGCCAGCAGCTCCGGGACAGACACTAACTATGGCTACACCTTC. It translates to CASSSGTDTNYGYTF.

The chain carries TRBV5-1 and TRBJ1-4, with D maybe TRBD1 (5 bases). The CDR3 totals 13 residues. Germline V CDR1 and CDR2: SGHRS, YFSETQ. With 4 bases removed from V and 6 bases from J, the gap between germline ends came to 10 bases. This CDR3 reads CASSPGTHEKLFF. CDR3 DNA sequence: TGCGCCAGCAGCCCCGGGACTCATGAAAAACTGTTTTTT.

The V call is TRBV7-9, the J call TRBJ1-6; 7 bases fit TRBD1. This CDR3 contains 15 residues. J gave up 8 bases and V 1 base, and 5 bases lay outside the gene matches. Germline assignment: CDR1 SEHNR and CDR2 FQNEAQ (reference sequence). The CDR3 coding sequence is TGTGCCAGCAGCTTAGACGGGACAGAACATTCACCCCTCCACTTT. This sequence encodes CASSLDGTEHSPLHF.

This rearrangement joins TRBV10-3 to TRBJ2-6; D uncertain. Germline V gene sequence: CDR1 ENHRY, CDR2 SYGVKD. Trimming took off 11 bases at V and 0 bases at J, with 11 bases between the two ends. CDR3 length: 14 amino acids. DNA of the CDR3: TGTGCCCCAACCCGGAGCTCTGGGGCCAACGTCCTGACTTTC. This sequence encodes CAPTRSSGANVLTF.

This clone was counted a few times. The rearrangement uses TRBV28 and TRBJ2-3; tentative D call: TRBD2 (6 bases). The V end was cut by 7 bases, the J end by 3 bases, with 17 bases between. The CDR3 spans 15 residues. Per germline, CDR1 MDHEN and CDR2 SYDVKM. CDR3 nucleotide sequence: TGTGCCAGCACCTCCCCCGGACTAAGGACAGATACGCAGTATTTT. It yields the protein CASTSPGLRTDTQYF. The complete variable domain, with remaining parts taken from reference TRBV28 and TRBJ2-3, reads DVKVTQSSRYLVKRTGEKVFLECVQDMDHENMFWYRQDPGLGLRLIYFSYDVKMKEKGDIPEGYSVSREKKERFSLILESASTNQTSMYLCASTSPGLRTDTQYFGPGTRLTVL.

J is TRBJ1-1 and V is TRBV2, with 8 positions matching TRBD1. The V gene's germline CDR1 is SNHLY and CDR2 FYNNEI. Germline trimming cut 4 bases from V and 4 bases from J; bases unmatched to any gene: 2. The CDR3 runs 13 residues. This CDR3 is CASSADRGTEAFF. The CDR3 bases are TGTGCCAGCAGTGCTGACAGGGGCACTGAAGCTTTCTTT.

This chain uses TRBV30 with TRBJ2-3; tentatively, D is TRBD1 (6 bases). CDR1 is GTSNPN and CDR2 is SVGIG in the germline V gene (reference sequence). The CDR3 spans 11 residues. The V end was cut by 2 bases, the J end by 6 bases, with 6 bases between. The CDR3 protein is CAWSRGDTQYF. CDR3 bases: TGTGCCTGGAGTAGGGGGGATACGCAGTATTTT.